The 8 T cell receptor beta chains in this list originate from one sample, sequenced in a study of blood T cell repertoires in COVID-19 (TCRdb year 2020). The library was made by the immunoSEQ multiplex PCR assay. The immuneACCESS repertoire file appears here via TCRdb, limited to in-frame rearrangements. These files lack a portion of the clones; in checked studies, under half of the deficit traces to unresolved V genes, and the cause of the others is not known. This sample lists about half a million clones; 70% to 90% were detected once. Approximately 3.4% of the sample goes to the ten largest clones. Source material: peripheral blood. These receptors all come from a human donor in a cohort sampled during active COVID-19.

The chain carries TRBV5-1 and TRBJ2-5; 7 positions match TRBD1. The CDR3 is 15 residues long. Germline loops: CDR1 SGHRS, CDR2 YFSETQ. The ends lost 4 bases at V and 1 base at J; junction bases unmatched: 7. The CDR3 sequence: CASSQPGQVQETQYF. Here the CDR3 DNA reads TGCGCCAGCAGCCAACCAGGACAGGTCCAAGAGACCCAGTACTTC.

This chain connects TRBV24-1 to TRBJ2-1; 14 nucleotides align to TRBD2. The CDR3 is 16 amino acids. V gave up 3 bases and J gave up 6 bases; unmatched junction bases: 3. Per germline, CDR1 KGHDR and CDR2 SFDVKD. The CDR3 bases are TGTGCCACCAGTGATGGGGGACTAGCGGGAGCCAATGAGCAGTTCTTC. Translation: CATSDGGLAGANEQFF.

The rearrangement joins TRBV30 to TRBJ1-3, with TRBD1 as a possible D gene (6 bases). The V gene's germline CDR1 is GTSNPN and CDR2 SVGIG (reference sequence). This CDR3 has 13 amino acids. V was pared by 8 bases and J by 1 base, with 12 bases between. This chain's CDR3 is CAGGQSSGNTIYF. CDR3 sequence (DNA): TGTGCCGGGGGGCAGTCGTCTGGAAACACCATATATTTT.

The table lists this clone with many counts. The genes are TRBV30 and TRBJ2-1; TRBD1 aligns across 9 bases. This CDR3 spans 13 amino acids. Trimming removed 1 base from V and 7 bases from J; junction bases left unmatched: 2. Germline loops: CDR1 GTSNPN, CDR2 SVGIG (reference sequence). CDR3 protein: CAWSGDRVNEQFF. The CDR3 nucleotides read TGTGCCTGGAGTGGGGACAGGGTTAATGAGCAGTTCTTC.

J is TRBJ2-5 and V is TRBV5-1; 8 nucleotides agree with TRBD2. CDR1 is SGHRS, CDR2 YFSETQ, per germline. Unmatched junction bases numbered 12, after V lost 4 bases and J lost 1 base. The CDR3 has 17 amino acids. The CDR3 DNA is TGCGCCAGCAGCACCGGACTAGCCCTCAAACGCCAAGAGACCCAGTACTTC. Encoded protein: CASSTGLALKRQETQYF.

This sequence joins TRBV6-6 and TRBJ2-3; TRBD2 matches 9 bases. The CDR3 is made up of 18 amino acids. Trimming took 7 bases from V and 2 from J; bases not matched to a gene: 16. Germline V gene data show CDR1 as MNHNY and CDR2 as SVGAGI (reference sequence). This CDR3 is CASTPSYSGSPFTDTQYF. Written as DNA, the CDR3 is TGTGCCAGCACTCCATCTTATAGCGGGAGCCCTTTCACAGATACGCAGTATTTT.

J is TRBJ2-7 and V is TRBV2; TRBD1 matches at 11 bases. CDR3 length: 14 amino acids. CDR1 and CDR2 (germline): SNHLY, FYNNEI. After removal of 7 bases from V and 4 bases from J, the junction contained 6 bases not matched to a gene. CDR3 DNA sequence: TGTGCCAGCACTATGGGACAGGGGGATTACGAGCAGTACTTC. Translated, it gives CASTMGQGDYEQYF.

The chain carries TRBV19 and TRBJ2-1, with 7 bases matching TRBD2. Germline trimming cut 6 bases from V and 5 bases from J; bases unmatched to any gene: 13. The CDR3 contains 16 residues. CDR1 is LNHDA and CDR2 is SQIVND in the germline V gene (reference sequence). CDR3 sequence: CASRIRGRAGNNEQFF. CDR3 bases: TGTGCCAGTAGAATCCGCGGGAGAGCAGGAAACAATGAGCAGTTCTTC.